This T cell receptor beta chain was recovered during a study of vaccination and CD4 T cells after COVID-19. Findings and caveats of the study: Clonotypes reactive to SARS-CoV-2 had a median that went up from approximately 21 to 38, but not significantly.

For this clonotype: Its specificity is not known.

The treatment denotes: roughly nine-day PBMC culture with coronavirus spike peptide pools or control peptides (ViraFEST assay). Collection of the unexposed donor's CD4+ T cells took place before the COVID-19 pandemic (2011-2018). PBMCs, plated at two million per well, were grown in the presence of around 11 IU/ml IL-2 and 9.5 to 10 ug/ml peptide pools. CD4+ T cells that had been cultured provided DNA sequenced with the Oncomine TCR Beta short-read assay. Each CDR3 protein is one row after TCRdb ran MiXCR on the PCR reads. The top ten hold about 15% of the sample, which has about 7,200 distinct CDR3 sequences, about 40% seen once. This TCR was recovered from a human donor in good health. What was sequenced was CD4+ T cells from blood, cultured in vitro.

The CDR3 protein is CATSRSRGTGVANTEAFF. The CDR3 nucleotides are TGTGCCACCAGCAGATCTAGAGGGACAGGGGTAGCGAACACTGAAGCTTTCTTT. The chain is built from TRBV15 and TRBJ1-1; 10 nucleotides align to TRBD1. The CDR3 loop spans 18 amino acids. Germline trimming cut 2 bases from V and 1 base from J; bases unmatched to any gene: 10. Germline CDR1 is LNHNV and CDR2 is YYDKDF (reference sequence).